The clone carrying this T cell receptor (beta chain) was seen repeatedly, ten times or more. The target antigen is unknown. TCRdb re-analysed the reads in MiXCR, keeping a single row per CDR3 protein. The sample records around 300,000 distinct CDR3 sequences, around a quarter being singletons. These data originate in a study of T cell repertoires in cytomegalovirus infection. Study details: Alongside well-studied HLA-B-restricted CMV epitopes, recently identified HLA-C-restricted CMV epitopes were also used. Matching HLA type and CMV infection were both indicated by public TCR beta signatures.

Whole-study results and caveats: Cumulative frequency (of public TCR beta family members) identified carriers of CMV plus the relevant HLA. Dominating the ex vivo response were HLA-C-restricted CMV-specific TCR beta clonotypes.

The V gene lost 3 bases and the J gene lost 2 bases, with 10 bases spanning the gap. This CDR3 has 14 amino acids. CDR1 and CDR2 (germline): LGHNA, YSLEER. The sample was cultured PBMCs, taken from culture after CMV antigen stimulation. J is TRBJ1-2 and V is TRBV4-3; D might be TRBD1 (5 bases). This clonotype was obtained from a human donor in good health (CMV status not recorded). Some clones in this sample may be carry-over from other donors' samples. Here the CDR3 reads CASSQARENYGYTF. The CDR3 nucleotides are TGCGCCAGCAGCCAGGCCAGGGAGAACTATGGCTACACCTTC.